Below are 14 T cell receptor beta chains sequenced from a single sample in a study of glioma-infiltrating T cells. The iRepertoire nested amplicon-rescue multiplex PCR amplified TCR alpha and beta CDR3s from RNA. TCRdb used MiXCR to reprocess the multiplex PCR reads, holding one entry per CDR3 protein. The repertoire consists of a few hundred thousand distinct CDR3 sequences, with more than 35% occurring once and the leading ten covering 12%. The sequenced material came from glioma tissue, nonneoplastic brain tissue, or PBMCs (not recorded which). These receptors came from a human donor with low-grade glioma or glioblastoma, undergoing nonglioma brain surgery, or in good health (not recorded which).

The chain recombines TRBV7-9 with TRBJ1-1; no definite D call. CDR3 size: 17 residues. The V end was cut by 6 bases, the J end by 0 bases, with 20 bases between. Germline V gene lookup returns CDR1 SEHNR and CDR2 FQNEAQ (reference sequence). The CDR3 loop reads CASRPKPRLKMNTEAFF. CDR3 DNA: TGTGCCAGCAGGCCCAAGCCGAGACTGAAAATGAACACTGAAGCTTTCTTT.

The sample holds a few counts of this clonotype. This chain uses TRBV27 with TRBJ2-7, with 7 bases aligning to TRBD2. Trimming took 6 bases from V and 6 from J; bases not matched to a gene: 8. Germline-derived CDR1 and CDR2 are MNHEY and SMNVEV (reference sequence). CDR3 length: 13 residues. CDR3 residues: CASSLAGVGEQYF. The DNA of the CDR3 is TGTGCCAGCAGCTTGGCGGGAGTTGGCGAGCAGTACTTC.

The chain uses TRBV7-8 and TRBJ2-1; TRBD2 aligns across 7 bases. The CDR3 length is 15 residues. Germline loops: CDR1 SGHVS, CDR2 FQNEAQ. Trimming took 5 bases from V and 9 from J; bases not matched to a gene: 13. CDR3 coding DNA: TGTGCCAGCAGCGTGAATACGGGAGGTCTTACTGAGCAGTTCTTC. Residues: CASSVNTGGLTEQFF.

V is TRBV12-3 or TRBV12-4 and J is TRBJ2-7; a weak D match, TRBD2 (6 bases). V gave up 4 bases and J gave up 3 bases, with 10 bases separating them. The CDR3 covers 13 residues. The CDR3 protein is CASSWGVNYEQYF. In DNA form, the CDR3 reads TGTGCCAGCAGTTGGGGGGTTAACTACGAGCAGTACTTC.

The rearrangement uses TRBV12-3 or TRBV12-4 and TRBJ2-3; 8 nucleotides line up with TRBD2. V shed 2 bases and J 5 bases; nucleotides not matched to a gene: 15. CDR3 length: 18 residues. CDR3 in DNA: TGTGCCAGCAGTTTAAAAGAGTCGCCGGCGCTAGCGGGAGATACGCAGTATTTT. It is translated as CASSLKESPALAGDTQYF.

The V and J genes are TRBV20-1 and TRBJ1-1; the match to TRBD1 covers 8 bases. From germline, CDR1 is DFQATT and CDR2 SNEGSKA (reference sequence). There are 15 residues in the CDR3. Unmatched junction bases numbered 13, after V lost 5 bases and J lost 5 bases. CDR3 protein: CSASSGDRGSTEAFF. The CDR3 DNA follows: TGCAGTGCTTCTTCAGGAGACAGGGGATCTACTGAAGCTTTCTTT.

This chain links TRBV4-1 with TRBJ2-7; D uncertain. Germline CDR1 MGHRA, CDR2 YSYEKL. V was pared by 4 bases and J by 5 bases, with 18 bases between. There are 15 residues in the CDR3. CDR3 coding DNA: TGCGCCAGCAGCCGAAATGGGGTGGGCCAGGACGAGCAGTACTTC. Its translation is CASSRNGVGQDEQYF.

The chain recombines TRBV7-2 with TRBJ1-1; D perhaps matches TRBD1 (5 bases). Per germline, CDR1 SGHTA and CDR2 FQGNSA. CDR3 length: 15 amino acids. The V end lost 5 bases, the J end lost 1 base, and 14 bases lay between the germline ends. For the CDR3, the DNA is TGTGCCAGCAGCCTCAAAAGGGGTAGGAACACTGAAGCTTTCTTT. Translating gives CASSLKRGRNTEAFF.

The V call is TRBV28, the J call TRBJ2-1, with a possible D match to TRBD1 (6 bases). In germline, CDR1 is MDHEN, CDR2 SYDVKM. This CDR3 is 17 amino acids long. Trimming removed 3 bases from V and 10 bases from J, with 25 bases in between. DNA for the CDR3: TGTGCCAGCAGTTTCATTGAGGGATCGGGACCCAGGGGCGAGCAGTTCTTC. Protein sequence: CASSFIEGSGPRGEQFF.

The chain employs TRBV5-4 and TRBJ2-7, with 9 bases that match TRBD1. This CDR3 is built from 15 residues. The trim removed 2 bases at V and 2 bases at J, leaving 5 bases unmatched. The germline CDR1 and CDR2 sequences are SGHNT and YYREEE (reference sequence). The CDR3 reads CASSFPDRGPYEQYF. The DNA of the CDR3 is TGTGCCAGCAGCTTCCCGGACAGGGGACCCTACGAGCAGTACTTC. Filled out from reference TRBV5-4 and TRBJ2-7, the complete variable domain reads ETGVTQSPTHLIKTRGQQVTLRCSSQSGHNTVSWYQQALGQGPQFIFQYYREEENGRGNFPPRFSGLQFPNYSSELNVNALELDDSALYLCASSFPDRGPYEQYFGPGTRLTVT.

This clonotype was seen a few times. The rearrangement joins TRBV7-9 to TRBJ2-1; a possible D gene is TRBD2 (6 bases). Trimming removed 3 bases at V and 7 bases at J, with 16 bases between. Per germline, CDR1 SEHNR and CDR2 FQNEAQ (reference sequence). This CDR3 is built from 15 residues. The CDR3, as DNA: TGTGCCAGCAGCTTTATGCTAGCGAGCAATAATGAGCAGTTCTTC. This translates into CASSFMLASNNEQFF.

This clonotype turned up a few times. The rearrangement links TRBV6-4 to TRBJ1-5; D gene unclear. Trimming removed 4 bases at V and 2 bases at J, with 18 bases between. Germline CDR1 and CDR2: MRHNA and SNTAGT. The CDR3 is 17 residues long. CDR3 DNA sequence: TGTGCCAGCAGTGTAGGGTTCTGCTTCTTCGGCAATCAGCCCCAGCATTTT. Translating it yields CASSVGFCFFGNQPQHF.

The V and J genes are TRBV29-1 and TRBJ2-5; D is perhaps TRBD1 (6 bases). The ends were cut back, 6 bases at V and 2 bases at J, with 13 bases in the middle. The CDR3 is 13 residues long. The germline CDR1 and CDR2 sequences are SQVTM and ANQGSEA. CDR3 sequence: CSVQRDIQETQYF. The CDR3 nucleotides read TGCAGCGTCCAGAGGGACATTCAAGAGACCCAGTACTTC.

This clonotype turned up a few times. CDR3 region: CSAWTETNQPQHF. CDR3 bases: TGCAGTGCATGGACAGAAACCAATCAGCCCCAGCATTTT. J is TRBJ1-5 and V is TRBV20-1, with D possibly matching TRBD1 (6 bases). This CDR3 spans 13 amino acids. Trimming pared 6 bases from V and 3 bases from J, leaving 12 bases between. Germline lookup yields CDR1 DFQATT and CDR2 SNEGSKA (reference sequence).